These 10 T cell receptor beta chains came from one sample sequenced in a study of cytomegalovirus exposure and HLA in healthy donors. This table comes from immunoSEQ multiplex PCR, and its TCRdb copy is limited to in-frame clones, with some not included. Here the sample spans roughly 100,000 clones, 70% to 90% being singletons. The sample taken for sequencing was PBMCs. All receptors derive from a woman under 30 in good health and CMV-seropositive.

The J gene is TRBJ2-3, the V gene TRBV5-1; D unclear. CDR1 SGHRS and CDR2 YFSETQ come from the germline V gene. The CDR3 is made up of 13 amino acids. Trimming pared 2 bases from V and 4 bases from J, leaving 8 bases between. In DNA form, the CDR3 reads TGCGCCAGCAGCTTCAGCGCGCCAGATACGCAGTATTTT. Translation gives CASSFSAPDTQYF.

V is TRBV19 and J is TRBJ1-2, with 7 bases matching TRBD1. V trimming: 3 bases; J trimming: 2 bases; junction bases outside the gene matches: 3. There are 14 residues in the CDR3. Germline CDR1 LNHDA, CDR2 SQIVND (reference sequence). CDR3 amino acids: CASSIGTVNYGYTF. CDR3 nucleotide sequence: TGTGCCAGTAGTATCGGGACAGTCAACTATGGCTACACCTTC.

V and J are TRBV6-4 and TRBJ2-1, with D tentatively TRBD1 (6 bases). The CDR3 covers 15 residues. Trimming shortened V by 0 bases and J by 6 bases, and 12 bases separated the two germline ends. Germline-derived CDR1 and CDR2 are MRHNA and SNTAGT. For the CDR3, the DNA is TGTGCCAGCAGTGACTCGCTCGGGACAATCAATGAGCAGTTCTTC. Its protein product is CASSDSLGTINEQFF.

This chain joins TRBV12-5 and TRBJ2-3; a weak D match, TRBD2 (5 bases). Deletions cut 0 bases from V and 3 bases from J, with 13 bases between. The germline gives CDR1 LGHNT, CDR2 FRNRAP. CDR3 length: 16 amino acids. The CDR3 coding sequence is TGTGCTAGTGGTTTGGTATCGAGCGGACCTACAGATACGCAGTATTTT. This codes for CASGLVSSGPTDTQYF.

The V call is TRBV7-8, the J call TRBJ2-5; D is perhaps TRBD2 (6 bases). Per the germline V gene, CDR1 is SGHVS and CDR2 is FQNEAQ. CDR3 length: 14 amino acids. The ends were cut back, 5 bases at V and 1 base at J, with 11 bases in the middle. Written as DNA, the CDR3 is TGTGCCAGCAGCCTTAGCGGATTCCAAGAGACCCAGTACTTC. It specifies CASSLSGFQETQYF.

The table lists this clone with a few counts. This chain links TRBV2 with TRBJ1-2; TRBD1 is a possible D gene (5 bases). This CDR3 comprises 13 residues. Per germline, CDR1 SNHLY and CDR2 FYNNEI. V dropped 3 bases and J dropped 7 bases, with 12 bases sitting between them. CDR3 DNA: TGTGCCAGCAGTGACTCCTCAGGGTTTGGCTACACCTTC. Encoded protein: CASSDSSGFGYTF. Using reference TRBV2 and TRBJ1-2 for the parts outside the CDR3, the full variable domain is EPEVTQTPSHQVTQMGQEVILRCVPISNHLYFYWYRQILGQKVEFLVSFYNNEISEKSEIFDDQFSVERPDGSNFTLKIRSTKLEDSAMYFCASSDSSGFGYTFGSGTRLTVV.

The CDR3 DNA follows: TGCGCCAGCAGTGAGTCGAGCGGCGCGCGCGCTTTCTTT. This sequence encodes CASSESSGARAFF. The chain carries TRBV10-1 and TRBJ1-1; D uncertain. The CDR3 extends over 13 amino acids. The germline gives CDR1 WNHNN, CDR2 SYGVQD (reference sequence). Trimming stripped 0 bases from V and 11 bases from J, with 13 bases between.

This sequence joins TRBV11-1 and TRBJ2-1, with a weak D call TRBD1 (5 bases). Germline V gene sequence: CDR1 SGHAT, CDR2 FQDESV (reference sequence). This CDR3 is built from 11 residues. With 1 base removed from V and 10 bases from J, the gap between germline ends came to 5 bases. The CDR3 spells CASSLGTEQFF. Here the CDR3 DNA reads TGTGCCAGCAGCTTAGGGACAGAGCAGTTCTTC.

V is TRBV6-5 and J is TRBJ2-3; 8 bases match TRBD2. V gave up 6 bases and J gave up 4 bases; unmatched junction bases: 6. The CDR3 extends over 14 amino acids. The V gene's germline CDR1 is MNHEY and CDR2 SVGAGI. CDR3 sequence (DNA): TGTGCCAGCAGCGAAGCGGGAGTGGCAGATACGCAGTATTTT. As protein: CASSEAGVADTQYF.

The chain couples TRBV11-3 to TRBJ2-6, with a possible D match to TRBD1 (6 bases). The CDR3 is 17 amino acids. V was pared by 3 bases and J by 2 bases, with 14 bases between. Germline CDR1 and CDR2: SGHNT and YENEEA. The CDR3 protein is CASSFFQGTAGANVLTF. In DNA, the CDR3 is TGTGCCAGCAGCTTTTTTCAGGGGACGGCTGGGGCCAACGTCCTGACTTTC.